This T cell receptor beta chain was obtained from a study of shared clonotypes between healthy human individuals. Per germline, CDR1 SEHNR and CDR2 FQNEAQ (reference sequence). The length of the CDR3 is 15 residues. Trimming stripped 0 bases from V and 2 bases from J, with 8 bases between. Repertoires were generated with immunoSEQ multiplex PCR, while TCRdb's copy carries only in-frame clones and drops some. The data contain hundreds of thousands of clones, about 95% of them singletons. On this clone: Its antigen is still unknown. Other nucleotide sequences from this sample produce the same CDR3.

Study-wide findings and caveats: Naive subsets typically showed greater estimated richness than memory subsets.

In the naive CD8 group, cells lacked CD45RO and were positively selected for CCR7, so terminally differentiated effector memory CD45RA+ cells were left out. Everyone who donated was a Caucasian adult who lived in Nashville, Tennessee. The TCR was taken from a young woman in good health. The chain is built from TRBV7-9 and TRBJ1-5, with unresolved D. Sequencing was carried out using naive CD8+ T cells sorted from blood. This CDR3 is CASSLAGVGNQPQHF. The CDR3 nucleotides read TGTGCCAGCAGCTTAGCCGGGGTGGGCAATCAGCCCCAGCATTTT.